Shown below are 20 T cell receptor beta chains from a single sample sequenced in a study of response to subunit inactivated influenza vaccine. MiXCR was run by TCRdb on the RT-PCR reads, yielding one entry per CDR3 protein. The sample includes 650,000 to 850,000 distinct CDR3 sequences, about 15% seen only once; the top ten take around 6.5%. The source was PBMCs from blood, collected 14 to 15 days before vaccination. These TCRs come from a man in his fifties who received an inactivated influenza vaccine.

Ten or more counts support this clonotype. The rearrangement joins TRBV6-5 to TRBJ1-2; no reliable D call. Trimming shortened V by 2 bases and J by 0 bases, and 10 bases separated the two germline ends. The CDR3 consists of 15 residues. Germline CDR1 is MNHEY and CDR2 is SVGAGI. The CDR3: CASSYNSRSNYGYTF. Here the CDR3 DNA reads TGTGCCAGCAGTTACAACAGCCGATCTAACTATGGCTACACCTTC.

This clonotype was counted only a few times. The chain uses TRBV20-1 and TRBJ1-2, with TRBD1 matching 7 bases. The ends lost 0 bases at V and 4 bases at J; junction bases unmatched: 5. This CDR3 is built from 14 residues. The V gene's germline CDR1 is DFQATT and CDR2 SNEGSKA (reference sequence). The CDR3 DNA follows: TGCAGTGCTAGAGAACAGGGGTTGGGCTATGGCTACACCTTC. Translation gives CSAREQGLGYGYTF.

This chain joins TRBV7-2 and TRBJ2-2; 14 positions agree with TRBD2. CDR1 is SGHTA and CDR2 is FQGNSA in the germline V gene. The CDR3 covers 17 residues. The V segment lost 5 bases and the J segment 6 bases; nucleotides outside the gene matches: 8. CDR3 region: CASSNAPGLAGAGELFF. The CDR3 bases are TGTGCCAGCAGCAACGCCCCGGGACTAGCGGGGGCCGGGGAGCTGTTTTTT.

Here the CDR3 reads CASSLISGQGKKNEQYF. The CDR3 DNA reads as TGCGCCAGCAGCCTAATATCCGGACAGGGAAAAAAGAACGAGCAGTACTTC. V usage is TRBV4-1 and J usage is TRBJ2-7, with 8 bases that match TRBD1. The V segment lost 4 bases and the J segment 5 bases; nucleotides outside the gene matches: 16. The CDR3 loop spans 17 amino acids. Germline lookup yields CDR1 MGHRA and CDR2 YSYEKL.

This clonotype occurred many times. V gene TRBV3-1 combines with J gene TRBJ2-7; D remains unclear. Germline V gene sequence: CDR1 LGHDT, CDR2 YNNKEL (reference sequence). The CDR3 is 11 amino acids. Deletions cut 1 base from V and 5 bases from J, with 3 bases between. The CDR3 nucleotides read TGTGCCAGCAGCCAAGTCCACGAGCAGTACTTC. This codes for CASSQVHEQYF.

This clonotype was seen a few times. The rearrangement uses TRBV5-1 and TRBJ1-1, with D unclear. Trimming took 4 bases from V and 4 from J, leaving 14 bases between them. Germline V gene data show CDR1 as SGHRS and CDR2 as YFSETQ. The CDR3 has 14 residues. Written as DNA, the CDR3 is TGCGCCAGCAGCACGGACCCCCCCGGCACTGAAGCTTTCTTT. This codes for CASSTDPPGTEAFF.

The CDR3, as DNA: TGTGCCAGCTCACCACCCTCGGGACGGGATAATTCACCCCTCCACTTT. Protein sequence: CASSPPSGRDNSPLHF. The rearrangement uses TRBV18 and TRBJ1-6, with D possibly matching TRBD1 (5 bases). V was pared by 0 bases and J by 5 bases, with 11 bases between. The CDR3 spans 16 residues. Germline CDR1 KGHSH, CDR2 LQKENI. The full variable domain, with the rest looked up from reference TRBV18 and TRBJ1-6, is NAGVMQNPRHLVRRRGQEARLRCSPMKGHSHVYWYRQLPEEGLKFMVYLQKENIIDESGMPKERFSAEFPKEGPSILRIQQVVRGDSAAYFCASSPPSGRDNSPLHFGNGTRLTVT.

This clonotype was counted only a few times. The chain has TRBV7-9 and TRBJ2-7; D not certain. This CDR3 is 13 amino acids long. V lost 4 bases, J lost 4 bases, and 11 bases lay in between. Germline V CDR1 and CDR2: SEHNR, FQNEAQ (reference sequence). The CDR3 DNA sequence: TGTGCCAGCAGCTCCTCAAGGATTTACGAGCAGTACTTC. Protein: CASSSSRIYEQYF.

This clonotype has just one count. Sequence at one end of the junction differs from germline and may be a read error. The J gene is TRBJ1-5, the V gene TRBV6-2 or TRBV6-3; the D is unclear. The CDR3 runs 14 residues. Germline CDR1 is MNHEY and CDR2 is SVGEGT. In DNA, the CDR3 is TGTGCCAACAGTTACGGCTTGGAGGATCAGCCCCAGCATTTT. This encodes CANSYGLEDQPQHF.

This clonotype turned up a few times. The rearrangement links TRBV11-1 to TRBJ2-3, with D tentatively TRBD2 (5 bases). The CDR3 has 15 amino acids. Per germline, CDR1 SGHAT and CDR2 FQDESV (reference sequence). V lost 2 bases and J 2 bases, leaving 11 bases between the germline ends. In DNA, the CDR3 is TGTGCCAGCAGCTTATCCCCGCGGGTCACAGATACGCAGTATTTT. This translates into CASSLSPRVTDTQYF.

As DNA, the CDR3 is TGTGCCAGCAGGCGAGGAGCGAGGGGCAATCAGCCCCAGCATTTT. Translation: CASRRGARGNQPQHF. This chain links TRBV6-4 with TRBJ1-5; D is ambiguous. This CDR3 region has 15 residues. Trimming took off 6 bases at V and 2 bases at J, with 14 bases between the two ends. The germline gives CDR1 MRHNA, CDR2 SNTAGT.

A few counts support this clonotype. The CDR3 loop reads CASSQDRAPAGELFF. CDR3 DNA: TGCGCCAGCAGCCAGGACAGGGCCCCAGCCGGGGAGCTGTTTTTT. The chain uses TRBV4-3 and TRBJ2-2; the match to TRBD1 covers 8 bases. This CDR3 spans 15 amino acids. V shed 3 bases and J 6 bases; nucleotides not matched to a gene: 6. Germline V gene data show CDR1 as LGHNA and CDR2 as YSLEER.

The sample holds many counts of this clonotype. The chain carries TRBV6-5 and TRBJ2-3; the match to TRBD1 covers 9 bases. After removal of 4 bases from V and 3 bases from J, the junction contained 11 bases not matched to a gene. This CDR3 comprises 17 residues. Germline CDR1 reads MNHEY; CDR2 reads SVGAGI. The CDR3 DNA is TGTGCCAGCAGTTTCCCCTCAGACAGGGGGAAAACAGATACGCAGTATTTT. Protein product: CASSFPSDRGKTDTQYF.

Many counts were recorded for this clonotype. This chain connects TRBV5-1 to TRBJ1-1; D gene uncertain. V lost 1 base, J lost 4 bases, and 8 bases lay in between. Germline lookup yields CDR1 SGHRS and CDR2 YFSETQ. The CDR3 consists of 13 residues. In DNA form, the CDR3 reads TGCGCCAGCAGCTTGTCCGGTCGCACTGAAGCTTTCTTT. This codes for CASSLSGRTEAFF.

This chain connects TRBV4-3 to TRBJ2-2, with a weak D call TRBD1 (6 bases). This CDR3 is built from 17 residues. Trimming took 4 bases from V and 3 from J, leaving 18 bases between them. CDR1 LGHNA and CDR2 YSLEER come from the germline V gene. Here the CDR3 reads CASSRQLPTGDTGELFF. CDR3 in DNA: TGCGCCAGCAGCCGTCAACTGCCGACAGGAGACACCGGGGAGCTGTTTTTT.

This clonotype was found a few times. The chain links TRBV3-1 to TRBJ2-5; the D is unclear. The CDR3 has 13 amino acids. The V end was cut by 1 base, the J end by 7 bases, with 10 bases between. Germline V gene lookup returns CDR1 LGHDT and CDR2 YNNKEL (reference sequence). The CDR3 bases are TGTGCCAGCAGCCAAGTATTCCTGGGGACCCAGTACTTC. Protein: CASSQVFLGTQYF.

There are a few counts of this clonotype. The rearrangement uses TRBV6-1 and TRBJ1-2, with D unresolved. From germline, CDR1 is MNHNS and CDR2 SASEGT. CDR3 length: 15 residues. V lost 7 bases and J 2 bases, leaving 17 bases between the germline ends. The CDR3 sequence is CASNPGLTSNYGYTF. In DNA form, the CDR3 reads TGTGCCAGCAATCCTGGCCTCACTTCCAACTATGGCTACACCTTC.

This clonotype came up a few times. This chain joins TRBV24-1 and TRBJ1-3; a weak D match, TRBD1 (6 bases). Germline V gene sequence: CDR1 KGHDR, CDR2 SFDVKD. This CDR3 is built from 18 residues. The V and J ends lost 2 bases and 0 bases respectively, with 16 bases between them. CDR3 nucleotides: TGTGCCACCAGTGATTCCCCGAACAGGGATATCTCTGGAAACACCATATATTTT. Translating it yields CATSDSPNRDISGNTIYF.

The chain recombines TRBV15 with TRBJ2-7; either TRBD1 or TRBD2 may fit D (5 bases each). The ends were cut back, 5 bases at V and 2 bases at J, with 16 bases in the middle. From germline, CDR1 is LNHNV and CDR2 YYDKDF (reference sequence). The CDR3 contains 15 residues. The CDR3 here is CATSPSRGSTYEQYF. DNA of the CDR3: TGTGCCACCAGCCCGTCGAGGGGTTCAACCTACGAGCAGTACTTC.

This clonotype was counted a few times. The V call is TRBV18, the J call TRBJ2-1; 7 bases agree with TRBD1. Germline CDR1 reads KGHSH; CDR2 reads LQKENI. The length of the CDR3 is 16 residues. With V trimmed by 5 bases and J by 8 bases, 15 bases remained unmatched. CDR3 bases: TGTGCCAGCTCATCCCGCCGTGAGGGGACAGTCGATGAGCAGTTCTTC. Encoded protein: CASSSRREGTVDEQFF.